This T cell receptor (beta chain) was documented in a study of shared clonotypes between healthy human individuals. Profiling relied on immunoSEQ multiplex PCR, and the TCRdb table lists in-frame clones only, not all of them. The sample includes 550,000 to 850,000 clones, around 77% of them seen just once. Germline CDR1 SGHRS, CDR2 YFSETQ. With 4 bases clipped from V and 9 bases from J, the junction kept 8 bases outside the gene matches. CDR3 size: 14 residues. The source is a woman younger than 45 in good health. The sequencing sample was made of memory CD4+ T cells sorted from blood. Subset indicated: CD45RA-negative fraction. The chain joins TRBV5-1 to TRBJ2-7; 12 bases match TRBD1. The DNA for the CDR3 is TGCGCCAGCAGCGCCGGGACAGGGGGCTTGGGGCAGTACTTC. It yields the protein CASSAGTGGLGQYF.